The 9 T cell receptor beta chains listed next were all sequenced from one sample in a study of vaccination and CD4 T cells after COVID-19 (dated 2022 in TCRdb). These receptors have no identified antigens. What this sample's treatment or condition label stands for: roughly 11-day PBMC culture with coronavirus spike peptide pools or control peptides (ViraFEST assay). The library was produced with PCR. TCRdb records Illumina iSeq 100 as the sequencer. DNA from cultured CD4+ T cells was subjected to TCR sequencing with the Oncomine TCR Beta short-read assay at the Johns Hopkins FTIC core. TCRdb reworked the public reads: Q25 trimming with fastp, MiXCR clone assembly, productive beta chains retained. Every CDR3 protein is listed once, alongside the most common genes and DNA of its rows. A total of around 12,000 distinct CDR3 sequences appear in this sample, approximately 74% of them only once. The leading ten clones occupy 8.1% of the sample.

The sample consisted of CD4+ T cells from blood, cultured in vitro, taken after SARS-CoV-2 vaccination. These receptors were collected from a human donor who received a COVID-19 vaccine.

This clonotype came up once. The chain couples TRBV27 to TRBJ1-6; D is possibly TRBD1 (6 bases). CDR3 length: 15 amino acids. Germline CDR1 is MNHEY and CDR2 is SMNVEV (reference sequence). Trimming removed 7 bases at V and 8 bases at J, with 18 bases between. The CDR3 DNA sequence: TGTGCCAGCACCTCAACAGGGTTTCCGTATTCACCCCTCCACTTT. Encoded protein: CASTSTGFPYSPLHF.

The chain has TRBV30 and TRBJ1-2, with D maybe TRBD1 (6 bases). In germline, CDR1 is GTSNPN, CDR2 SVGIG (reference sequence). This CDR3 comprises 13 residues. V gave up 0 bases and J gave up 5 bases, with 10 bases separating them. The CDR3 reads CAWSVRGRYGYTF. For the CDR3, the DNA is TGTGCCTGGAGTGTACGGGGGCGTTATGGCTACACCTTC.

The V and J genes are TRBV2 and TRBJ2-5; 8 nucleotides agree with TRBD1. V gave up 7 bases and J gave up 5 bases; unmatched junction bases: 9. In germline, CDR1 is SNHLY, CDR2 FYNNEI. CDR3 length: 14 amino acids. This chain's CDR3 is CASNVDREWETQYF. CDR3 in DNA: TGTGCCAGCAATGTGGACAGGGAGTGGGAGACCCAGTACTTC.

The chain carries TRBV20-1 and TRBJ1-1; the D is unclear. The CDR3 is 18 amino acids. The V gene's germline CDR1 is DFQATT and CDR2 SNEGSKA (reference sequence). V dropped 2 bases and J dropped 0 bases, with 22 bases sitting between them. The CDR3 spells CSARPMSMGPRVNTEAFF. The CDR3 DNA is TGCAGTGCTAGACCAATGAGTATGGGCCCGCGGGTGAACACTGAAGCTTTCTTT.

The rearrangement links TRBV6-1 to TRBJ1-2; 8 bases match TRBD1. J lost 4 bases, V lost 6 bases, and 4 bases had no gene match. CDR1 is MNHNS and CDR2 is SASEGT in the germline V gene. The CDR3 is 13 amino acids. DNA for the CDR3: TGTGCCAGCAGCCGCGGACAGGGCTATGGCTACACCTTC. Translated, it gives CASSRGQGYGYTF.

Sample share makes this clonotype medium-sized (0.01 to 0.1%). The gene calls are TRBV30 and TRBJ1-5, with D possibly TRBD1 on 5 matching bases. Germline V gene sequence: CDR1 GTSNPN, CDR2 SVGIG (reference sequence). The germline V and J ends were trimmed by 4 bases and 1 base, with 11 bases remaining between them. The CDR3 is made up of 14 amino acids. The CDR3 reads CAWKQAGSNQPQHF. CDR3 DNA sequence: TGTGCCTGGAAACAGGCGGGAAGCAATCAGCCCCAGCATTTT.

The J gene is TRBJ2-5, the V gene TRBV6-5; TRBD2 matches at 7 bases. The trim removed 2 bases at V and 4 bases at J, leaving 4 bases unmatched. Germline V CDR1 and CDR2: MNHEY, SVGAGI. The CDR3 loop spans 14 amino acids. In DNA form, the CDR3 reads TGTGCCAGCAGTTACCCGGGAGGAGGAGAGACCCAGTACTTC. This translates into CASSYPGGGETQYF.

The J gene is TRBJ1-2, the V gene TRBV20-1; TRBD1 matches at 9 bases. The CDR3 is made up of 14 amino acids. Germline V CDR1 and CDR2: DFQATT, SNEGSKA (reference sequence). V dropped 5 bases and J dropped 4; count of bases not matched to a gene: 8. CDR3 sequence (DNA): TGCAGTGCTCGCCCCGGACAGGGGCGCTATGGCTACACCTTC. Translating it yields CSARPGQGRYGYTF.

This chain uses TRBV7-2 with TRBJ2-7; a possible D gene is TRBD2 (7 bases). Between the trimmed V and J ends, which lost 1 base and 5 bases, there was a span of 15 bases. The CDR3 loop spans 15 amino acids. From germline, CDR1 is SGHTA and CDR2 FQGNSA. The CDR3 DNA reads TGTGCCAGCAGCTTAGACGGGGGGCTCTGGGACGAGCAGTACTTC. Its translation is CASSLDGGLWDEQYF.